This T cell receptor (beta chain) was sequenced during a study of blood T cells in healthy people across ages. The germline V gene has CDR1 SGHDT and CDR2 YYEEEE. The CDR3 is made up of 17 amino acids. Unmatched junction bases numbered 13, after V lost 0 bases and J lost 4 bases. Researchers collected roughly 9.8 milliliters of peripheral blood from every single donor. PBMCs, at least 6.5 million per sample, were isolated. A J-beta primer mix and a sample-barcoded 5' primer were used in a second PCR of roughly 7 to 12 cycles. TCRdb re-called the 5' RACE reads with MiXCR, one entry per CDR3 protein. Of roughly 1,500,000 distinct CDR3 sequences in the sample, 35% to 45% were seen once.

The clonotype was recovered from a woman aged 18-29 years in good health. The sequencing sample was made of blood. The V call is TRBV5-6, the J call TRBJ2-7; TRBD1 aligns across 7 bases. The CDR3 region has the DNA TGTGCCAGCAGCTTGGACTATCCGAGGACAGGAGATTACGAGCAGTACTTC. Its protein product is CASSLDYPRTGDYEQYF.